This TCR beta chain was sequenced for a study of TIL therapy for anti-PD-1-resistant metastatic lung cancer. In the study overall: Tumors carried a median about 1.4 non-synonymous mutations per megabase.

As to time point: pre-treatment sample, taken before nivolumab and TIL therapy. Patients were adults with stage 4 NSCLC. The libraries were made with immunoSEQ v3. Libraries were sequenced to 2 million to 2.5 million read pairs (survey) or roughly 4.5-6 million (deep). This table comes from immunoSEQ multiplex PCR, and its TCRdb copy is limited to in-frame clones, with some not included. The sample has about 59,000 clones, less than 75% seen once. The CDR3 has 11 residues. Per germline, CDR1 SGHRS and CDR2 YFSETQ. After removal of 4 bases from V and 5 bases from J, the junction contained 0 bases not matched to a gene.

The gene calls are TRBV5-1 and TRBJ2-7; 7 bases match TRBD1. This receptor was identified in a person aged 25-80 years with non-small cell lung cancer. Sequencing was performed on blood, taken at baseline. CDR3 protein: CASSGQDEQYF. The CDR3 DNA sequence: TGCGCCAGCAGCGGACAGGACGAGCAGTACTTC.